This T cell receptor (beta chain) was recovered during a study of OX40 agonist ivuxolimab in advanced cancers. Data came from immunoSEQ multiplex PCR; TCRdb stores just in-frame clones and leaves some out. The sample holds tens of thousands of clones, about 83% seen once. This CDR3 contains 13 residues. Germline loops: CDR1 MGHRA, CDR2 YSYEKL. The germline V and J ends were trimmed by 4 bases and 5 bases, with 11 bases remaining between them. Here the sequenced sample was CD4+ or CD8+ T cells sorted from blood, taken in a trial of the OX40 agonist ivuxolimab. The receptor was isolated from an adult with an advanced solid tumor such as melanoma, head and neck, liver or kidney cancer. J is TRBJ1-1 and V is TRBV4-1; a possible D gene is TRBD1 (6 bases). The CDR3 bases are TGCGCCAGCAGCCTCGGGGGCTCGACTGAAGCTTTCTTT. Its translation is CASSLGGSTEAFF.